This T cell receptor beta chain was captured in a study of cytomegalovirus exposure and HLA in healthy donors. The PCR made use of 60 Vbeta and 13 Jbeta primers. Sequenced by immunoSEQ multiplex PCR; TCRdb stores in-frame clones only, minus some. The data hold about 160,000 clones, with just under 80% observed a single time. A few counts support this clone. Its antigen is unidentified. The CDR3 totals 13 residues. Trimming removed 4 bases from V and 6 bases from J, with 13 bases in between. Per the germline V gene, CDR1 is LNHDA and CDR2 is SQIVND (reference sequence). Overall study findings and caveats: Reportedly, cytomegalovirus status was diagnosed with high sensitivity and specificity. The authors excluded some V segments, including TRBV6-2 and TRBV6-3, as indistinguishable.

This receptor was taken from a woman between 45 and 60 years old in good health and CMV-seronegative. This chain connects TRBV19 to TRBJ2-7; weak D call: TRBD2 (5 bases). The source material was PBMCs. CDR3 coding DNA: TGTGCCAGTAGTACCCTTGGAGGAGCCGAGCAGTACTTC. Amino acids: CASSTLGGAEQYF. The full variable domain, its missing parts supplied by reference TRBV19 and TRBJ2-7, is DGGITQSPKYLFRKEGQNVTLSCEQNLNHDAMYWYRQDPGQGLRLIYYSQIVNDFQKGDIAEGYSVSREKKESFPLTVTSAQKNPTAFYLCASSTLGGAEQYFGPGTRLTVT.